The T cell receptor (beta chain) described here comes from a study of T cell changes during pregnancy in multiple sclerosis. Only in-frame clones appear in the TCRdb table, and some are missing; sequencing was by immunoSEQ multiplex PCR. The data contain about 55,000 clones, just over 90% of them singletons. From germline, CDR1 is SGHTA and CDR2 FQGNSA. V lost 1 base, J lost 0 bases, and 15 bases lay in between. The CDR3 sequence is 17 residues long. The receptor was isolated from a female donor with multiple sclerosis, enrolled in a pregnancy study. The material sequenced was CD8+ T cells from peripheral blood mononuclear cells, taken in the second trimester of pregnancy. This chain links TRBV7-2 with TRBJ1-1; D is unresolved. The CDR3 loop reads CASSLVNGRLMNTEAFF. In nucleotides, the CDR3 is TGTGCCAGCAGCTTAGTGAACGGGAGGTTAATGAACACTGAAGCTTTCTTT.